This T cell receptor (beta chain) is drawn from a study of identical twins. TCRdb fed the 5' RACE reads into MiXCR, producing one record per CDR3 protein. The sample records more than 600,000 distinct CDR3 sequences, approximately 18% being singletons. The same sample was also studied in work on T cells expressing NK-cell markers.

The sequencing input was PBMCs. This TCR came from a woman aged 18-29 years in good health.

The CDR3 reads CASSPLGAGTEAFF. As DNA, the CDR3 is TGTGCCAGCAGTCCACTCGGGGCGGGCACTGAAGCTTTCTTT. This chain uses TRBV27 with TRBJ1-1; D perhaps matches TRBD1 (5 bases). Trimming left V 5 bases short and J 4 bases short, with 14 bases between. Germline V gene sequence: CDR1 MNHEY, CDR2 SMNVEV (reference sequence). This CDR3 comprises 14 residues.